These 29 T cell receptor beta chains were sequenced from one sample in a study of shared clonotypes between healthy human individuals. Repertoires were generated with immunoSEQ multiplex PCR, while TCRdb's copy carries only in-frame clones and drops some. The repertoire consists of around 2.1 million clones, with about 94% occurring once and the leading ten covering roughly 0.13%. Sample: naive CD4+ T cells sorted from blood. Described subset: CD45RA+ positively selected. All receptors derive from a man aged 18 to 29 in good health.

The rearrangement links TRBV6-1 to TRBJ2-5, with TRBD2 as a possible D gene (5 bases). Germline values: CDR1 MNHNS, CDR2 SASEGT. The CDR3 loop spans 13 amino acids. Between the trimmed V and J ends, which lost 5 bases and 5 bases, there was a span of 12 bases. CDR3 nucleotides: TGTGCCAGCAGTAGGCCGGGCGGGGAGACCCAGTACTTC. Its protein is CASSRPGGETQYF.

CDR3 in DNA: TGTGCCAGCTCGACCTCTGGAAACACCATATATTTT. Its protein is CASSTSGNTIYF. This chain links TRBV9 with TRBJ1-3; unclear D gene. This CDR3 has 12 residues. Trimming took 7 bases from V and 0 from J, leaving 5 bases between them. Germline values: CDR1 SGDLS, CDR2 YYNGEE.

This rearrangement joins TRBV5-4 to TRBJ1-1, with TRBD1 matching 7 bases. J lost 1 base, V lost 3 bases, and 3 bases had no gene match. Per the germline V gene, CDR1 is SGHNT and CDR2 is YYREEE (reference sequence). The CDR3 contains 14 residues. Written as DNA, the CDR3 is TGTGCCAGCAGCTGGGCAGGGGGGAACACTGAAGCTTTCTTT. Amino acids: CASSWAGGNTEAFF.

The chain uses TRBV4-1 and TRBJ2-7; maybe TRBD1 (6 bases). Germline CDR1 and CDR2: MGHRA and YSYEKL. The CDR3 length is 15 residues. V was trimmed by 0 bases and J by 2 bases, leaving 11 bases between them. The CDR3 DNA is TGCGCCAGCAGCCAAGATCGGACAGAGACCTACGAGCAGTACTTC. Translating it yields CASSQDRTETYEQYF.

This clone is a singleton in its sample. The V gene is TRBV27, the J gene TRBJ2-2, with D perhaps matching TRBD2 (5 bases). The V gene lost 6 bases and the J gene lost 6 bases, with 14 bases spanning the gap. Germline V CDR1 and CDR2: MNHEY, SMNVEV (reference sequence). This CDR3 comprises 14 residues. The CDR3 reads CASRLGAPAGELFF. In nucleotides, the CDR3 is TGTGCCAGCAGACTAGGTGCCCCGGCCGGGGAGCTGTTTTTT.

The CDR3 coding sequence is TGTGCCAGCAACTCGGCAGGGCTGAACACCGGGGAGCTGTTTTTT. This translates into CASNSAGLNTGELFF. The chain is built from TRBV27 and TRBJ2-2; D is perhaps TRBD1 (5 bases). From germline, CDR1 is MNHEY and CDR2 SMNVEV (reference sequence). The CDR3 covers 15 residues. V lost 7 bases, J lost 1 base, and 13 bases lay in between.

The chain uses TRBV9 and TRBJ1-1; no clear D. The CDR3 covers 14 residues. V lost 4 bases, J lost 3 bases, and 13 bases lay in between. CDR1 and CDR2 (germline): SGDLS, YYNGEE. Here the CDR3 DNA reads TGTGCCAGCAGCACCGTCCCCCAGGACACTGAAGCTTTCTTT. Translating it yields CASSTVPQDTEAFF.

The V call is TRBV5-6, the J call TRBJ1-3; a weak D match, TRBD1 (5 bases). V shed 1 base and J shed 4 bases, with 18 bases lying between them. CDR3 size: 17 residues. CDR1 and CDR2 (germline): SGHDT, YYEEEE. The CDR3 region is CASSLRGQLSSGNTIYF. CDR3 bases: TGTGCCAGCAGCTTGAGGGGTCAGCTTTCGTCAGGAAACACCATATATTTT.

J is TRBJ1-1 and V is TRBV5-4, with TRBD1 matching 9 bases. With V trimmed by 4 bases and J by 1 base, 2 bases remained unmatched. The CDR3 totals 14 residues. The germline gives CDR1 SGHNT, CDR2 YYREEE (reference sequence). The CDR3 is CASSKQGANTEAFF. The CDR3 DNA is TGTGCCAGCAGCAAACAGGGGGCGAACACTGAAGCTTTCTTT.

The CDR3 sequence: CASSTGRAYNEQFF. The CDR3 DNA follows: TGTGCCAGCAGTACCGGGAGGGCCTACAATGAGCAGTTCTTC. V is TRBV27 and J is TRBJ2-1; TRBD2 matches at 8 bases. V lost 5 bases, J lost 2 bases, and 2 bases stayed unmatched. Germline values: CDR1 MNHEY, CDR2 SMNVEV (reference sequence). This CDR3 region has 14 residues.

The V and J genes are TRBV6-1 and TRBJ1-5; possibly TRBD1 for D (6 bases). Germline CDR1 and CDR2: MNHNS and SASEGT. The CDR3 extends over 14 amino acids. Trimming cost V 10 bases and J 10 bases, with 23 bases left between them. For the CDR3, the DNA is TGTGCCACCAGCCGGGACACCGTAAGTGATCCCCAGCATTTT. Translation gives CATSRDTVSDPQHF.

J is TRBJ2-1 and V is TRBV30, with 7 nucleotides matching TRBD2. The J segment lost 5 bases and the V segment lost 1 base, leaving 14 bases of the junction unmatched. The germline CDR1 and CDR2 sequences are GTSNPN and SVGIG (reference sequence). There are 17 residues in the CDR3. The CDR3 is CAWSGVFYAGVNNEQFF. Here the CDR3 DNA reads TGTGCCTGGAGTGGGGTCTTCTATGCGGGAGTGAACAATGAGCAGTTCTTC.

V and J are TRBV6-1 and TRBJ1-6; tentative D call: TRBD1 (5 bases). Germline lookup yields CDR1 MNHNS and CDR2 SASEGT. Between the trimmed V and J ends, which lost 3 bases and 9 bases, there was a span of 12 bases. CDR3 length: 14 residues. Here the CDR3 DNA reads TGTGCCAGCAGTGACCGATTCGGGGGTTCACCCCTCCACTTT. It encodes CASSDRFGGSPLHF.

The chain links TRBV2 to TRBJ2-2, with TRBD2 matching 12 bases. Per the germline V gene, CDR1 is SNHLY and CDR2 is FYNNEI. V lost 6 bases to trimming and J lost 7 bases; unmatched junction nucleotides: 15. The CDR3 covers 18 residues. CDR3 amino acids: CASREGLAGYIQVGELFF. The CDR3 region has the DNA TGTGCCAGCAGAGAGGGACTAGCGGGTTACATTCAGGTCGGGGAGCTGTTTTTT.

About this clone: Within the sample, other DNA sequences also encode this same CDR3. The chain is built from TRBV7-9 and TRBJ2-7; 8 bases map to TRBD2. This CDR3 has 14 amino acids. V lost 3 bases and J lost 1; bases outside the gene matches: 2. Germline V gives CDR1 SEHNR, CDR2 FQNEAQ (reference sequence). CDR3 DNA sequence: TGTGCCAGCAGCTTCGCGGGGGGATCCTACGAGCAGTACTTC. It specifies CASSFAGGSYEQYF.

Points on this clone: The junction shows a germline mismatch at one end, possibly a read error. The chain has TRBV7-2 and TRBJ2-2; 7 bases line up with TRBD2. Per germline, CDR1 SGHTA and CDR2 FQGNSA. This CDR3 comprises 16 residues. CDR3 sequence (DNA): TGTGCCAGCATTCCTCAGCGGGGCACGAACATCGGGGAGCTGTTTTTT. Encoded protein: CASIPQRGTNIGELFF.

The V and J genes are TRBV6-6 and TRBJ2-5, with D maybe TRBD1 (6 bases). Trimming took 5 bases from V and 9 from J, leaving 19 bases between them. Per germline, CDR1 MNHNY and CDR2 SVGAGI (reference sequence). This CDR3 is built from 14 residues. CDR3 nucleotides: TGTGCCAGCAGTCAACAGGGAGAAGGGATTGCCCAGTACTTC. Translating it yields CASSQQGEGIAQYF.

The V and J genes are TRBV5-1 and TRBJ1-2; D might be TRBD1 (5 bases). This CDR3 comprises 14 residues. V gave up 5 bases and J gave up 1 base, with 12 bases separating them. Germline V gives CDR1 SGHRS, CDR2 YFSETQ. For the CDR3, the DNA is TGCGCCAGCAGTCGTCAGGGTAATAACTATGGCTACACCTTC. Its protein is CASSRQGNNYGYTF.

The chain joins TRBV30 to TRBJ1-4; D might be TRBD1 (5 bases). The germline gives CDR1 GTSNPN, CDR2 SVGIG (reference sequence). Deletions cut 1 base from V and 8 bases from J, with 14 bases between. This CDR3 comprises 14 residues. The CDR3 reads CAWSAGGSREKLFF. CDR3 coding DNA: TGTGCCTGGAGTGCTGGGGGGAGTCGAGAAAAACTGTTTTTT. The full variable domain, rest sourced from reference TRBV30 and TRBJ1-4, is SQTIHQWPATLVQPVGSPLSLECTVEGTSNPNLYWYRQAAGRGLQLLFYSVGIGQISSEVPQNLSASRPQDRQFILSSKKLLLSDSGFYLCAWSAGGSREKLFFGSGTQLSVL.

This chain links TRBV28 with TRBJ2-7; the match to TRBD1 covers 11 bases. Germline lookup yields CDR1 MDHEN and CDR2 SYDVKM. The CDR3 length is 14 residues. The V gene end was trimmed by 7 bases and the J gene end by 4 bases; junction bases not matched to a gene: 6. CDR3 loop: CASIPGTGGYEQYF. The DNA for the CDR3 is TGTGCCAGCATTCCCGGGACAGGGGGTTACGAGCAGTACTTC.

V and J are TRBV14 and TRBJ2-2; perhaps TRBD1 as D (5 bases). Germline CDR1 SGHDN, CDR2 FVKESK. The V and J ends lost 0 bases and 11 bases respectively, with 10 bases between them. CDR3 length: 13 residues. The DNA for the CDR3 is TGTGCCAGCAGCCAAGATCTTAGGGGTGAGCTGTTTTTT. It yields the protein CASSQDLRGELFF.

The gene calls are TRBV27 and TRBJ2-1; D gene ambiguous. Trimming pared 8 bases from V and 2 bases from J, leaving 16 bases between. The CDR3 loop spans 15 amino acids. The germline CDR1 and CDR2 sequences are MNHEY and SMNVEV (reference sequence). The CDR3 loop is CASPGIFGPYNEQFF. CDR3 sequence (DNA): TGTGCCAGCCCGGGCATCTTCGGGCCCTACAATGAGCAGTTCTTC.

In its sample, this clone was seen once. The J gene is TRBJ2-5, the V gene TRBV10-3; TRBD2 matches at 7 bases. Per the germline V gene, CDR1 is ENHRY and CDR2 is SYGVKD. CDR3 length equals 13 residues. V lost 6 bases and J lost 2; bases outside the gene matches: 3. The CDR3 loop reads CAISREVQETQYF. The CDR3 coding sequence is TGTGCCATCAGCCGGGAGGTACAAGAGACCCAGTACTTC.

V gene TRBV9 combines with J gene TRBJ1-1; 8 positions match TRBD1. The CDR3 consists of 14 residues. From germline, CDR1 is SGDLS and CDR2 YYNGEE. The V gene end was trimmed by 1 base and the J gene end by 4 bases; junction bases not matched to a gene: 3. CDR3 sequence: CASSVLTGGTEAFF. The CDR3 coding sequence is TGTGCCAGCAGCGTATTAACAGGGGGCACTGAAGCTTTCTTT.

This chain uses TRBV5-1 with TRBJ2-7; D possibly matches TRBD1 or TRBD2 (6 bases each). Germline V CDR1 and CDR2: SGHRS, YFSETQ. The CDR3 length is 15 residues. The V end lost 4 bases, the J end lost 1 base, and 15 bases lay between the germline ends. The CDR3 bases are TGCGCCAGCAGCCGTGAAGGGGGGCGTTCCTACGAGCAGTACTTC. It codes for CASSREGGRSYEQYF.

The rearrangement uses TRBV5-1 and TRBJ1-1; TRBD1 aligns across 7 bases. The CDR3 is made up of 15 amino acids. Trimming at V came to 3 bases and at J to 3 bases, leaving 8 bases not matched to a gene. Germline lookup yields CDR1 SGHRS and CDR2 YFSETQ. The CDR3 region has the DNA TGCGCCAGCAGCTGGCAGGGGGAGATAGACACTGAAGCTTTCTTT. Protein: CASSWQGEIDTEAFF. Full variable domain (missing parts from reference TRBV5-1 and TRBJ1-1): KAGVTQTPRYLIKTRGQQVTLSCSPISGHRSVSWYQQTPGQGLQFLFEYFSETQRNKGNFPGRFSGRQFSNSRSEMNVSTLELGDSALYLCASSWQGEIDTEAFFGQGTRLTVV.

Here the CDR3 reads CATEANRENYGYTF. The DNA of the CDR3 is TGTGCCACCGAAGCAAACAGGGAAAACTATGGCTACACCTTC. V and J are TRBV10-3 and TRBJ1-2, with D maybe TRBD1 (6 bases). V was shortened by 10 bases and J by 2 bases, with 17 bases between the two germline ends. The CDR3 is 14 residues long. Germline V CDR1 and CDR2: ENHRY, SYGVKD.

The chain recombines TRBV7-2 with TRBJ2-2, with a weak D call TRBD1 (7 bases). Germline loops: CDR1 SGHTA, CDR2 FQGNSA. The CDR3 covers 15 residues. V was trimmed by 5 bases and J by 5 bases, leaving 15 bases between them. The CDR3 coding sequence is TGTGCCAGCAGCCCCCACAGGGGAGGAACCGGGGAGCTGTTTTTT. Translating it yields CASSPHRGGTGELFF.

The genes are TRBV6-6 and TRBJ1-2, with 7 nucleotides matching TRBD1. Germline V gene lookup returns CDR1 MNHNY and CDR2 SVGAGI (reference sequence). V was pared by 7 bases and J by 3 bases, with 5 bases of the junction left unmatched. This CDR3 comprises 13 residues. The CDR3 here is CASTRDRYYGYTF. CDR3 sequence (DNA): TGTGCCAGCACCAGGGACAGATACTATGGCTACACCTTC.